The 14 T cell receptor beta chains below come from one sample, sequenced in a study of low-dose radiotherapy and immunotherapy resistance in tumors. TRAV- and TRBV-specific primers primed first-strand cDNA, covering alpha and beta chains. Over around 19 PCR cycles, TCRs were amplified from a constant-region primer and V-primer adapter. MiXCR, run by TCRdb on the reads, gives a single entry per CDR3 protein. This sample has 100,000 or so distinct CDR3 sequences; around 20% occur once, and the top ten carry over 4%. Time point defined: after trial treatment. Regarding treatment: LDRT plus nivolumab, ipilimumab, low-dose cyclophosphamide and aspirin (RACIN trial). The sequences come from PBMCs, collected after low-dose radiotherapy plus immunotherapy. The source of these receptors is a male donor with prostate cancer.

This clonotype was counted at least ten times. V gene TRBV15 combines with J gene TRBJ2-3; 12 bases map to TRBD2. J gave up 0 bases and V 0 bases, and 10 bases lay outside the gene matches. Germline V gives CDR1 LNHNV, CDR2 YYDKDF (reference sequence). The CDR3 covers 20 residues. The DNA for the CDR3 is TGTGCCACCAGCAGAGATCTGGCTAGCGGGGGGGGATCTAGCACAGATACGCAGTATTTT. Its protein product is CATSRDLASGGGSSTDTQYF.

This clonotype came up many times. DNA for the CDR3: TGTGCCAGCAGCCCCTGGGGGGGGGAGGGTACAGATACGCAGTATTTT. This translates into CASSPWGGEGTDTQYF. The chain joins TRBV7-3 to TRBJ2-3, with TRBD2 matching over 7 bases. V trimming: 5 bases; J trimming: 3 bases; junction bases outside the gene matches: 11. This CDR3 has 16 residues. Looked up from germline, CDR1 is SGHTA and CDR2 is FQGTGA.

This clonotype turned up a few times. The genes are TRBV28 and TRBJ1-2, with TRBD1 matching 9 bases. The CDR3 covers 14 residues. Germline V lookup: CDR1 MDHEN, CDR2 SYDVKM. V gave up 5 bases and J gave up 4 bases; unmatched junction bases: 5. The CDR3 protein is CASSAGTGPYGYTF. The DNA of the CDR3 is TGTGCCAGCAGTGCCGGGACAGGGCCCTATGGCTACACCTTC.

The CDR3 DNA follows: TGTGCCAGCAGTGGGGCTAGCGGGGGGAGGGTCGGTACGCAGTATTTT. It specifies CASSGASGGRVGTQYF. The rearrangement joins TRBV2 to TRBJ2-3; 11 bases fit TRBD2. This CDR3 has 16 residues. Germline V lookup: CDR1 SNHLY, CDR2 FYNNEI. The V and J ends lost 4 bases and 8 bases, in that order; junction bases with no gene match: 11. Drawing the rest from reference TRBV2 and TRBJ2-3, the complete variable domain is EPEVTQTPSHQVTQMGQEVILRCVPISNHLYFYWYRQILGQKVEFLVSFYNNEISEKSEIFDDQFSVERPDGSNFTLKIRSTKLEDSAMYFCASSGASGGRVGTQYFGPGTRLTVL.

This clonotype was counted ten times or more. CDR3 coding DNA: TGCAGTGCTGGGCCCGACTCGACAGGGTTAGTAAATGAGCAGTTCTTC. It is translated as CSAGPDSTGLVNEQFF. V and J are TRBV20-1 and TRBJ2-1; 7 bases match TRBD1. This CDR3 has 16 amino acids. The germline gives CDR1 DFQATT, CDR2 SNEGSKA (reference sequence). J gave up 7 bases and V 5 bases, and 17 bases lay outside the gene matches.

On this clonotype itself: One base separates it from a far larger clone, so it is likely a read error. CDR3 sequence (DNA): TGCGCCAGCAGCCATGTTAACAGGGTAGAGCAGTTCTTC. This translates into CASSHVNRVEQFF. The chain is built from TRBV1 and TRBJ2-1; the table calls TRBD1, which could not be checked here. TRBV1 is assigned pseudogene status. CDR3 length: 13 amino acids.

This clonotype came up many times. V usage is TRBV7-9 and J usage is TRBJ2-5, with TRBD2 matching over 9 bases. Germline CDR1 reads SEHNR; CDR2 reads FQNEAQ (reference sequence). Germline trimming cut 5 bases from V and 5 bases from J; bases unmatched to any gene: 9. The CDR3 totals 15 residues. CDR3 sequence: CASSSGTSPGETQYF. Here the CDR3 DNA reads TGTGCCAGCAGCAGCGGGACTAGCCCCGGTGAGACCCAGTACTTC.

There are many counts of this clonotype. This sequence joins TRBV12-3 or TRBV12-4 and TRBJ1-1; D remains ambiguous. V was shortened by 3 bases and J by 4 bases, with 15 bases between the two germline ends. This CDR3 region has 15 residues. CDR3 residues: CASSFGGLRTTEAFF. The DNA of the CDR3 is TGTGCCAGCAGTTTCGGAGGACTTCGGACCACTGAAGCTTTCTTT.

This clonotype was recorded at least ten times. The J gene is TRBJ2-5, the V gene TRBV5-4, with 7 bases aligning to TRBD1. Germline trimming cut 4 bases from V and 5 bases from J; bases unmatched to any gene: 11. CDR3 length: 15 residues. The germline V gene has CDR1 SGHNT and CDR2 YYREEE (reference sequence). Here the CDR3 reads CASSRGQSPGETQYF. The CDR3 coding sequence is TGTGCCAGCAGCCGGGGACAGTCACCTGGGGAGACCCAGTACTTC.

This clonotype was seen many times. The genes are TRBV6-2 or TRBV6-3 and TRBJ2-3; a weak D match, TRBD2 (5 bases). The CDR3 loop spans 11 amino acids. Germline loops: CDR1 MNHEY, CDR2 SVGEGT. V lost 8 bases, J lost 3 bases, and 6 bases lay in between. The CDR3 bases are TGTGCCAGCCGGACTACAGATACGCAGTATTTT. Translated: CASRTTDTQYF.

This clonotype was seen at least ten times. The V and J genes are TRBV6-2 or TRBV6-3 and TRBJ1-5; TRBD1 agrees at 8 bases. There are 17 residues in the CDR3. Germline V gene lookup returns CDR1 MNHEY and CDR2 SVGEGT. The V segment lost 4 bases and the J segment 2 bases; nucleotides outside the gene matches: 10. The CDR3 spells CASSFLRTGSGNQPQHF. CDR3 DNA: TGTGCCAGCAGTTTCTTGAGGACAGGGAGCGGCAATCAGCCCCAGCATTTT.

This clonotype was found many times. V usage is TRBV24-1 and J usage is TRBJ2-6, with D unresolved. CDR1 and CDR2 from the germline V gene are KGHDR and SFDVKD. The V and J ends lost 3 bases and 0 bases respectively, with 8 bases between them. This CDR3 is 16 amino acids long. CDR3 sequence: CATSDGRYSGANVLTF. CDR3 in DNA: TGTGCCACCAGTGATGGGCGGTACTCTGGGGCCAACGTCCTGACTTTC.

This clonotype was counted at least ten times. The J gene is TRBJ2-1, the V gene TRBV7-9; possible D gene TRBD2, 5 bases. The CDR3 covers 17 residues. V was cut by 1 base and J by 0 bases, with 13 bases left in between. Germline CDR1 reads SEHNR; CDR2 reads FQNEAQ (reference sequence). Written as DNA, the CDR3 is TGTGCCAGCAGCTTAGGGGCGGGCCCGAACTCCTACAATGAGCAGTTCTTC. Its protein product is CASSLGAGPNSYNEQFF.

This clonotype was observed many times. The J gene is TRBJ2-3, the V gene TRBV10-2; 12 bases align to TRBD2. V was clipped by 4 bases and J by 0 bases; unmatched bases: 5. The CDR3 runs to 17 residues. The germline V gene encodes CDR1 WSHSY and CDR2 SAAADI. The CDR3: CASSAQLAGGSTDTQYF. As DNA, the CDR3 is TGCGCCAGCAGTGCCCAACTAGCGGGGGGTAGCACAGATACGCAGTATTTT.